This T cell receptor beta chain derives from a study of cytomegalovirus exposure and HLA in healthy donors. Primers: 60 Vbeta forward and 13 Jbeta reverse. Using immunoSEQ multiplex PCR, the repertoire was profiled, and TCRdb retains in-frame clones only, with some absent. The sample gives roughly 200,000 clones, roughly nine tenths of which show up once; around 0.98% is in the top ten. With 10 bases clipped from V and 4 bases from J, the junction kept 15 bases outside the gene matches. The germline gives CDR1 SGHTA, CDR2 FQGNSA. The length of the CDR3 is 15 residues. The sample taken for sequencing was PBMCs. The chain combines TRBV7-2 with TRBJ1-1; 7 positions match TRBD1. This clonotype originated in a boy aged 2 to 10 in good health and CMV-seronegative. The CDR3 sequence: CATVLLGDRVTEAFF. The CDR3, as DNA: TGTGCCACCGTACTCTTGGGAGACAGGGTCACTGAAGCTTTCTTT.